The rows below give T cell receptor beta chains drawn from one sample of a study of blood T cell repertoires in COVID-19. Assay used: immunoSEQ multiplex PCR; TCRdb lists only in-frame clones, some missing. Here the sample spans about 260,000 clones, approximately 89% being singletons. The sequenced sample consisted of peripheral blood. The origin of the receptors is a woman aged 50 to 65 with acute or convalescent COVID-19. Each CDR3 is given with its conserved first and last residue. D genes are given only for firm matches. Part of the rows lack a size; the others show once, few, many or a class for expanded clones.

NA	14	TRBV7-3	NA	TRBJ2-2	CASSMTANTGELFF	TGTGCCAGCAGCATGACAGCGAACACCGGGGAGCTGTTTTTT
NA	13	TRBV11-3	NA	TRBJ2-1	CASSLGRGNEQFF	TGTGCCAGCAGCTTAGGGCGGGGCAATGAGCAGTTCTTC
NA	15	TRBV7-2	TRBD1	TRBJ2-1	CASSYRPGTGNEQFF	TGTGCCAGCAGCTACAGACCCGGGACAGGGAATGAGCAGTTCTTC
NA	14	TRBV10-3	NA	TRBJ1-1	CAISESALNTEAFF	TGTGCCATCAGTGAGTCGGCCCTGAACACTGAAGCTTTCTTT
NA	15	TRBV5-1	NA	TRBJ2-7	CASSLVGGTGREQYF	TGCGCCAGCAGCTTGGTTGGCGGTACTGGTCGAGAGCAGTACTTC
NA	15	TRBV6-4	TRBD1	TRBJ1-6	CASSDPGQGPSPLHF	TGTGCCAGCAGTGACCCGGGACAGGGCCCTTCACCCCTCCACTTT
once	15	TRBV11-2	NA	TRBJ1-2	CASSLGRRANYGYTF	TGTGCCAGCAGCTTAGGACGCAGGGCCAACTATGGCTACACCTTC
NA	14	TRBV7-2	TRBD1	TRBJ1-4	CASSPDREIEKLFF	TGTGCCAGCAGCCCCGACAGGGAAATTGAAAAACTGTTTTTT
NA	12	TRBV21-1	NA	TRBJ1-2	CASSKGARGYTF	TGTGCCAGCAGCAAAGGGGCGAGAGGCTACACCTTC
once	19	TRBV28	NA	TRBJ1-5	CASNPPEGSIKNSNQPQHF	TGTGCCAGCAATCCCCCCGAGGGCTCGATTAAAAATAGCAATCAGCCCCAGCATTTT
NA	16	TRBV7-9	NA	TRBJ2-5	CASSSIRTVGQETQYF	TGTGCCAGCAGCTCGATCCGGACAGTAGGACAAGAGACCCAGTACTTC
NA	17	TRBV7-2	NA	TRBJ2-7	CASSLAPQVSRGYEQYF	TGTGCCAGCAGCTTAGCCCCCCAGGTCTCAAGGGGCTACGAGCAGTACTTC
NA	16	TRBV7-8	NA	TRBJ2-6	CASSQDWNSGANVLTF	TGTGCCAGCAGCCAGGACTGGAACTCTGGGGCCAACGTCCTGACTTTC
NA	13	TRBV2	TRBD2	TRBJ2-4	CASRGDRGGLQYF	TGTGCCAGCAGGGGGGACCGGGGGGGCCTTCAGTACTTC
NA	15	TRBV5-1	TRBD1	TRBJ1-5	CASSLGTGSWQPQHF	TGCGCCAGCAGCCTAGGGACAGGGAGTTGGCAGCCCCAGCATTTT
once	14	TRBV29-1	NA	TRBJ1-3	CSVAGRASGNTIYF	TGCAGCGTTGCGGGCAGGGCTAGTGGAAACACCATATATTTT
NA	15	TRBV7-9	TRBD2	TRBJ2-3	CASSSQREGGDTQYF	TGTGCCAGCAGCTCTCAGCGGGAGGGGGGAGATACGCAGTATTTT
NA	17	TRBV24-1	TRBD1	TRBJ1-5	CATSDSGTGGIEQPQHF	TGTGCCACCAGTGATTCAGGGACAGGGGGAATTGAACAGCCCCAGCATTTT
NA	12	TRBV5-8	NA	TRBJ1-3	CASSSTRNTIYF	TGTGCCAGCAGCTCCACTCGAAACACCATATATTTT
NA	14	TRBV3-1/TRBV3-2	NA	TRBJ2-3	CASSQASGQGTQYF	TGTGCCAGCAGCCAAGCATCGGGGCAGGGGACGCAGTATTTT
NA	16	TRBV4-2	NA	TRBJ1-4	CASSPTGLETNEKLFF	TGTGCCAGCAGCCCCACAGGGTTGGAAACTAATGAAAAACTGTTTTTT
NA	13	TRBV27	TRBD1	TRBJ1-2	CASSTDRGSGYTF	TGTGCCAGTAGCACCGACAGGGGATCTGGCTACACCTTC
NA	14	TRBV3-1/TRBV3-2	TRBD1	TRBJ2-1	CASSLQGAQNEQFF	TGTGCCAGCAGCCTCCAGGGGGCCCAGAATGAGCAGTTCTTC
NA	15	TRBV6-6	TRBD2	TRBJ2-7	CASKEGLAGVYEQYF	TGTGCCAGCAAGGAGGGCCTCGCGGGAGTTTACGAGCAGTACTTC
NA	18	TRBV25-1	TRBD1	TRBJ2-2	CASSIHSGQVPNTGELFF	TGTGCCAGCAGTATCCACTCGGGACAGGTCCCGAACACCGGGGAGCTGTTTTTT
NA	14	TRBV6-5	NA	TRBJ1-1	CASSYEQRNTEAFF	TGTGCCAGCAGTTATGAGCAGCGGAACACTGAAGCTTTCTTT
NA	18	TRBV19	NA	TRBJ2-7	CASSIFLGVGQQIYEQYF	TGTGCCAGTAGTATATTTTTAGGGGTAGGACAGCAGATCTACGAGCAGTACTTC
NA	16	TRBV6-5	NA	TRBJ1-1	CASSYGGLQGEIEAFF	TGTGCCAGCAGCTACGGGGGCTTGCAGGGAGAGATTGAAGCTTTCTTT
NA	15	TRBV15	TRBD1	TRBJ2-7	CATSRVGTGEREQYF	TGTGCCACCAGCAGAGTAGGGACAGGGGAGAGGGAGCAGTACTTC
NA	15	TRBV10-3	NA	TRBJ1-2	CAISERPTTNYGYTF	TGTGCCATCAGTGAGAGGCCCACTACTAACTATGGCTACACCTTC
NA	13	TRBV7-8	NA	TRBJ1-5	CASSLALNQPQHF	TGTGCCAGCAGCTTAGCCCTAAATCAGCCCCAGCATTTT
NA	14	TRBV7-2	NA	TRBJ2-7	CASSSGAQPYEQYF	TGTGCCAGCAGCTCAGGGGCCCAACCCTACGAGCAGTACTTC
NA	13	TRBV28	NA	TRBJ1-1	CASSFTVYTEAFF	TGTGCCAGCAGTTTCACAGTTTACACTGAAGCTTTCTTT
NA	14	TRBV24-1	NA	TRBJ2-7	CATSDGGSSYEQYF	TGTGCCACCAGTGATGGTGGGAGCTCCTACGAGCAGTACTTC
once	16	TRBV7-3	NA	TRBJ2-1	CASSLVGGQIYNEQFF	TGTGCCAGCAGCTTAGTCGGGGGGCAAATCTACAATGAGCAGTTCTTC